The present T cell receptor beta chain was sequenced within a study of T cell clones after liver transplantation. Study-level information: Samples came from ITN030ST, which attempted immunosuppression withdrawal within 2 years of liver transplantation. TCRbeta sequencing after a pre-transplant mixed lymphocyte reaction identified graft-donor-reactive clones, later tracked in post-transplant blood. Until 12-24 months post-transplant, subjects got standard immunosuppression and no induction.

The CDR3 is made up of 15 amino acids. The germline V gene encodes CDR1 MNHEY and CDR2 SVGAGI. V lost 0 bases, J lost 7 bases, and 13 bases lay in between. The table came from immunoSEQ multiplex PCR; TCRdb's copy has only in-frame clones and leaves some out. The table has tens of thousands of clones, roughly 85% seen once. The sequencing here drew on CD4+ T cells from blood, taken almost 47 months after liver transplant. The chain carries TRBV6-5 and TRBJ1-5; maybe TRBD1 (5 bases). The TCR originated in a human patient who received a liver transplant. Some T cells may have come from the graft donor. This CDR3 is CASSYSWGSGQPQHF. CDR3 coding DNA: TGTGCCAGCAGTTACTCTTGGGGGTCGGGGCAGCCCCAGCATTTT.